The rows below give T cell receptor beta chains drawn from one sample of a study of CD8+ T cells in alopecia areata. The assay was immunoSEQ multiplex PCR, and TCRdb's table has in-frame clones only and misses some. This sample has fewer than 150,000 clones; 50% to 60% occur once, and the top ten carry 4.5% to 5.5%. The sample in question was CD4+ T cells sorted from blood, obtained at week 0. All receptors derive from a human donor with alopecia areata. Both conserved end residues are part of each CDR3. The order of the fields is clone size, D gene, J gene, V gene, CDR3 protein, CDR3 DNA. A D gene is named only where the DNA matches it firmly. The size field is filled for only some rows; it gives once, few, many or a size class.

>-|-|TRBJ2-7|TRBV20-1
CSAISDEQYF
TGCAGTGCTATTAGCGACGAGCAGTACTTC
>few|TRBD1|TRBJ2-3|TRBV19
CASTGTGSTDTQYF
TGTGCCAGTACCGGGACAGGGAGCACAGATACGCAGTATTTT
>once|-|TRBJ1-2|TRBV27
CASSLRASNYGYTF
TGTGCCAGCAGTTTAAGGGCATCTAACTATGGCTACACCTTC
>few|-|TRBJ2-3|TRBV4-2
CASSLKSTDTQYF
TGTGCCAGCAGCCTGAAAAGCACAGATACGCAGTATTTT
>few|TRBD1|TRBJ2-7|TRBV18
CASSPGTGAYEQYF
TGTGCCAGCTCACCCGGGACAGGGGCCTACGAGCAGTACTTC
>-|TRBD1|TRBJ2-5|TRBV4-1
CASSQTGTAYQETQYF
TGCGCCAGCAGCCAAACAGGGACAGCGTACCAAGAGACCCAGTACTTC
>few|-|TRBJ2-3|TRBV29-1
CSVQRTGTLEDTQYF
TGCAGCGTTCAAAGAACCGGGACCCTCGAGGATACGCAGTATTTT
>-|TRBD1|TRBJ2-5|TRBV5-1
CASSVGIDRGRYF
TGCGCCAGCAGCGTTGGAATCGACAGGGGAAGGTACTTC
>-|TRBD2|TRBJ2-5|TRBV9
CASSPAGLDVPRGETQYF
TGTGCCAGCAGCCCCGCGGGACTAGACGTTCCGCGAGGCGAGACCCAGTACTTC
>-|TRBD1|TRBJ1-2|TRBV7-2
CASSLGDRGPHYYGYTF
TGTGCCAGCAGCTTGGGGGACAGGGGGCCCCACTACTATGGCTACACCTTC
>few|TRBD2|TRBJ2-7|TRBV30
CAWTGGSPMGEQYF
TGTGCCTGGACGGGAGGGTCCCCGATGGGCGAGCAGTACTTC
>-|-|TRBJ2-7|TRBV7-9
CASSFPGKYEQYF
TGTGCCAGCAGCTTCCCGGGGAAGTACGAGCAGTACTTC
>-|TRBD1|TRBJ2-2|TRBV29-1
CSVQGQGNTGELFF
TGCAGCGTTCAAGGACAGGGGAACACCGGGGAGCTGTTTTTT
>-|-|TRBJ2-7|TRBV2
CASSVVGVYEQYF
TGTGCCAGCAGTGTTGTGGGAGTCTACGAGCAGTACTTC
>-|TRBD2|TRBJ2-2|TRBV10-2
CASFTSGGPGGELFF
TGCGCCAGCTTCACGAGCGGGGGGCCTGGCGGGGAGCTGTTTTTT
>once|TRBD1|TRBJ1-2|TRBV6-5
CASSSRTGGYGYTF
TGTGCCAGCAGTTCACGGACAGGGGGGTATGGCTACACCTTC
>-|TRBD1|TRBJ1-2|TRBV4-1
CASSHIQGRNTF
TGCGCCAGCAGCCACATACAGGGGCGGAACACCTTC
>few|-|TRBJ2-7|TRBV7-8
CASSLVGGATYEQYF
TGTGCCAGCAGCTTAGTCGGAGGGGCTACCTACGAGCAGTACTTC
>-|-|TRBJ1-1|TRBV9
CASSVDGRGSTEAFF
TGTGCCAGCAGCGTAGACGGGCGGGGAAGCACTGAAGCTTTCTTT
>-|-|TRBJ1-2|TRBV28
CASSQHGTGGYTF
TGTGCCAGCAGCCAGCACGGGACGGGTGGCTACACCTTC
>-|-|TRBJ2-3|TRBV7-2
CASSLIGITDTQYF
TGTGCCAGCAGCTTAATCGGGATTACAGATACGCAGTATTTT
>-|-|TRBJ2-7|TRBV13
CASSLGPAGVGYEQYF
TGTGCCAGCAGCTTAGGCCCTGCAGGGGTGGGCTACGAGCAGTACTTC
>few|-|TRBJ1-4|TRBV10-3
CAISESGQGSEKLFF
TGTGCCATCAGTGAGTCGGGTCAGGGGAGTGAAAAACTGTTTTTT